This T cell receptor (beta chain) emerged from a study of blood T cell repertoires in COVID-19. Study background: Some COVID-19 samples were acute and others convalescent; all came from the United States, Italy and Spain.

This CDR3 comprises 14 residues. The ends lost 4 bases at V and 7 bases at J; junction bases unmatched: 8. Germline V gives CDR1 GTSNPN, CDR2 SVGIG (reference sequence). Original analysis: It was from reference gene primer amplification that nucleated cell counts were estimated. Sequencing was performed with immunoSEQ multiplex PCR; in TCRdb, only in-frame clones are kept and a portion is missing. The DNA gave D and trimming, while V, J and clone size come from that table. The sample includes some 120,000 clones, about 74% of them seen just once. This chain connects TRBV30 to TRBJ2-1, with 9 bases aligning to TRBD1. The sequence came from a human donor in a cohort sampled during active COVID-19. Sequenced material: peripheral blood. DNA of the CDR3: TGTGCCTGGACCGCCGGGACAGGGATGAATGAGCAGTTCTTC. It specifies CAWTAGTGMNEQFF.